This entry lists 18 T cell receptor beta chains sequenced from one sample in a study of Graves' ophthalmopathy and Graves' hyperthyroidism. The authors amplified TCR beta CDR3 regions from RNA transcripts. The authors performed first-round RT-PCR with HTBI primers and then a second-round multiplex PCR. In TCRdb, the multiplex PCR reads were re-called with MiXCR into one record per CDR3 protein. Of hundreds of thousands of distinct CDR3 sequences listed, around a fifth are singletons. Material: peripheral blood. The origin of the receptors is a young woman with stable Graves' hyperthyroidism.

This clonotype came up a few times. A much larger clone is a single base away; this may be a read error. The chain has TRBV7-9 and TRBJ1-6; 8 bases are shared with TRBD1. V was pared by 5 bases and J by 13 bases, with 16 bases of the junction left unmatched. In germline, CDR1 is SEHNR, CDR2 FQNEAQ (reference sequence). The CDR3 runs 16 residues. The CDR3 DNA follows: TGTGCCAGCAGCCCTGGACAGGGATTGAGAATTCGCCCCCTCCACTTT. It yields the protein CASSPGQGLRIRPLHF.

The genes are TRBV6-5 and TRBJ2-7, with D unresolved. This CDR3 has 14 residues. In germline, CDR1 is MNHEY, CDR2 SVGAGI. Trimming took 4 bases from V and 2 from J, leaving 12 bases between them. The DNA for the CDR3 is TGTGCCAGCAGTTCCCGGGTTCCTCCCTACGAGCAGTACTTC. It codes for CASSSRVPPYEQYF.

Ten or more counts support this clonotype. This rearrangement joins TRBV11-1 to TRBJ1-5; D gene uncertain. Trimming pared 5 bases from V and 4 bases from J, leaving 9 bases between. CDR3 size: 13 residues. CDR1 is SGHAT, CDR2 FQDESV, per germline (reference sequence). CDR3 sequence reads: CASSRDRNQPQHF. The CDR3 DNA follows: TGTGCCAGCAGCCGCGACCGTAATCAGCCCCAGCATTTT.

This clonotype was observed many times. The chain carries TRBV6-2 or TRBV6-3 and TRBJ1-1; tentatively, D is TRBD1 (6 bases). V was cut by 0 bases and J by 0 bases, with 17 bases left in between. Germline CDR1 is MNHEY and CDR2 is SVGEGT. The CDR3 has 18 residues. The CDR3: CASSYSTGQLYMNTEAFF. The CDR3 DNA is TGTGCCAGCAGTTACTCAACGGGACAACTGTACATGAACACTGAAGCTTTCTTT.

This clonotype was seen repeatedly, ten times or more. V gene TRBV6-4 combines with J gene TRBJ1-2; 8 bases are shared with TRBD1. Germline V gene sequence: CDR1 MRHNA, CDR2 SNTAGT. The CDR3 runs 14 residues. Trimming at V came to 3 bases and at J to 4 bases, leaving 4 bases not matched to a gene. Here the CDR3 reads CASSEAGGAYGYTF. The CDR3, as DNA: TGTGCCAGCAGTGAAGCAGGGGGCGCCTATGGCTACACCTTC.

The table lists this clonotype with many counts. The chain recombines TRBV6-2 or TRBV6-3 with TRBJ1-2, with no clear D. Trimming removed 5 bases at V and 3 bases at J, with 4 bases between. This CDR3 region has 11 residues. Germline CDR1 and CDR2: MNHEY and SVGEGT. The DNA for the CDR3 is TGTGCCAGCAGTCATGACTATGGCTACACCTTC. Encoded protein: CASSHDYGYTF.

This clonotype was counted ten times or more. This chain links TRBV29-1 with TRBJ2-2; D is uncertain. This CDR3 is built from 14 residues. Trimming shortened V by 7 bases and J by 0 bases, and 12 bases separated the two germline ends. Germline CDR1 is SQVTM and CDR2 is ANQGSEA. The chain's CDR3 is CSALDRTNTGELFF. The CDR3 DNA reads TGCAGCGCCCTGGACCGAACGAACACCGGGGAGCTGTTTTTT.

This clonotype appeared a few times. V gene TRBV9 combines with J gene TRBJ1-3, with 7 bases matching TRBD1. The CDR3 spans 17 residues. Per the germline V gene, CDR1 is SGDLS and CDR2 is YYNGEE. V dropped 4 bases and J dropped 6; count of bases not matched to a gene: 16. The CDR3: CASSLHPGTQGENTIYF. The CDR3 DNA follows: TGTGCCAGCAGCCTACACCCCGGGACCCAGGGGGAAAACACCATATATTTT.

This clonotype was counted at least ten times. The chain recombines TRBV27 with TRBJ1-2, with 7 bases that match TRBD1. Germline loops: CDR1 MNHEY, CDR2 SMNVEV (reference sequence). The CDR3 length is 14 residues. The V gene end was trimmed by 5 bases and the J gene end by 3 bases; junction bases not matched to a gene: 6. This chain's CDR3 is CASSTRTGYYGYTF. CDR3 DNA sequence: TGTGCCAGCAGTACCCGGACAGGATACTATGGCTACACCTTC.

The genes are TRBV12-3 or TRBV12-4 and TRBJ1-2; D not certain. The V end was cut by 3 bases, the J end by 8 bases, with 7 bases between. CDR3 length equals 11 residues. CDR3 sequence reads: CASSFRSGYTF. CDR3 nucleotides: TGTGCCAGCAGTTTCAGATCGGGCTACACCTTC.

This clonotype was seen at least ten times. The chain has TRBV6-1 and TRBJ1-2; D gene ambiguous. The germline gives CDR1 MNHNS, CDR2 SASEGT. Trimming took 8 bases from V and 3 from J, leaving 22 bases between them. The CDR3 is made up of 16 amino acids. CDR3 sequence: CASPLPEKGPHYGYTF. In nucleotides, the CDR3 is TGTGCCAGCCCCCTCCCAGAGAAAGGGCCTCACTATGGCTACACCTTC.

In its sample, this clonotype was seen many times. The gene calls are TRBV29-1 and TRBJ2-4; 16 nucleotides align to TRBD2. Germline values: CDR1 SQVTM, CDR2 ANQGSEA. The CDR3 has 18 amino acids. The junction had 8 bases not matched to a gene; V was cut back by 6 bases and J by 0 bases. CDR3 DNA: TGCAGCGTGAAACCGGGACTAGCGGGAGGGTTAGCCAAAAACATTCAGTACTTC. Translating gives CSVKPGLAGGLAKNIQYF.

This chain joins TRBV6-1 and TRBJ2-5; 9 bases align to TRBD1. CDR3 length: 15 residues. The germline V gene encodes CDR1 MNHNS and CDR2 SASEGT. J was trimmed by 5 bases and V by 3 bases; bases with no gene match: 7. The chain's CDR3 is CASSDPPDRGETQYF. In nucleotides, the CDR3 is TGTGCCAGCAGTGACCCCCCGGACAGGGGTGAGACCCAGTACTTC.

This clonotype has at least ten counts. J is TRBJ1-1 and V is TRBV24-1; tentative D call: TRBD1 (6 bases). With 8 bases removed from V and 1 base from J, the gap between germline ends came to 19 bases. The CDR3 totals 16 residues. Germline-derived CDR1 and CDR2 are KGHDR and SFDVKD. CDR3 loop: CATNLGQTRSNTEAFF. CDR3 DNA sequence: TGTGCCACCAACCTTGGACAGACTAGATCGAACACTGAAGCTTTCTTT.

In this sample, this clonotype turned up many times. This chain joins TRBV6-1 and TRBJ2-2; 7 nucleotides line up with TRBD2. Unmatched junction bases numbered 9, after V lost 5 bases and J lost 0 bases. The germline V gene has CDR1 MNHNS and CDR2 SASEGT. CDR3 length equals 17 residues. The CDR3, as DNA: TGTGCCAGCAGTAGAACTAGCGCCCACGCGAACACCGGGGAGCTGTTTTTT. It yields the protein CASSRTSAHANTGELFF.

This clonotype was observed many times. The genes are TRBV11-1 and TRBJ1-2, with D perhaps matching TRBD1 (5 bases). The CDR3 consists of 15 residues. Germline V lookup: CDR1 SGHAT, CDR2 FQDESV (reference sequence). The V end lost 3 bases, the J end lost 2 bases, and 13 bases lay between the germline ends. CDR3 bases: TGTGCCAGCAGCTTCTTGGGTCCAGGGAACTATGGCTACACCTTC. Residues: CASSFLGPGNYGYTF.

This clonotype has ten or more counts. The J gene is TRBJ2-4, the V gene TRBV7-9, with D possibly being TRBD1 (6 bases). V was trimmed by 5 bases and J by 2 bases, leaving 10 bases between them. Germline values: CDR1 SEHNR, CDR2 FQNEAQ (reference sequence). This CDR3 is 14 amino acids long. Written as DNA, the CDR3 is TGTGCCAGCAGCGAACAGGGTACCAAAAACATTCAGTACTTC. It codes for CASSEQGTKNIQYF.

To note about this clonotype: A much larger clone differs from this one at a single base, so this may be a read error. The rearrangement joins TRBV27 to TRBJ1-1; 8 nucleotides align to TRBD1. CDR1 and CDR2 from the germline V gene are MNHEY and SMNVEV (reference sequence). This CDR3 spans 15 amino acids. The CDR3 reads CAISPDGQGAPEAFF. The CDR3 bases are TGTGCCATCAGTCCAGATGGACAGGGTGCACCTGAAGCTTTCTTT.